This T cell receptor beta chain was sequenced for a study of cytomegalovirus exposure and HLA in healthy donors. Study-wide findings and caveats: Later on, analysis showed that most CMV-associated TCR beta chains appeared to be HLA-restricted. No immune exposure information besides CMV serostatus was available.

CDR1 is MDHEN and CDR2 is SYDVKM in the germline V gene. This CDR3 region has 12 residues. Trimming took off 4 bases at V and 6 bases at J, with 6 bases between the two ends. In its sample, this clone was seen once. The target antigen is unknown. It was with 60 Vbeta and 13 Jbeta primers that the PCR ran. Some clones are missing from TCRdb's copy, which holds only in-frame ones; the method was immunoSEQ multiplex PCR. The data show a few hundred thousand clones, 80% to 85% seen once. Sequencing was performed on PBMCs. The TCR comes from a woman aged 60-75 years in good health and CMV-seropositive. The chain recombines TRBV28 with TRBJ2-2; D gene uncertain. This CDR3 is CASSSSSGELFF. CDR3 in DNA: TGTGCCAGCAGTTCCTCCTCCGGGGAGCTGTTTTTT.